Sequencing of this TCR beta chain was carried out in a study of T-cell memory formation after mild COVID-19. Study details: TCR clusters largely stayed donor specific. Notes on the study in general: While clones contracting from day 15 to 85 were balanced between CD4 and CD8, later expanders leaned CD4+. Contracting clones localized mainly to CM and EM when CD4+ and mainly to EMRA when CD8+. A second wave of clones peaked on day 37, and their SARS-CoV-2 specificity went unconfirmed.

Each CDR3 protein is one row after TCRdb ran MiXCR on the 5' RACE reads. The table has fewer than 650,000 distinct CDR3 sequences, about 22% seen once. This CDR3 is built from 16 residues. The V gene end was trimmed by 6 bases and the J gene end by 9 bases; junction bases not matched to a gene: 12. For this clonotype: Antigen unknown.

The sequence was obtained from an adult woman who had mild COVID-19 (a few samples of this study predate the infection). Cell type and time point are not known. Source material: PBMCs or a T cell subset sorted from them (not recorded which). The V call is TRBV12-3 or TRBV12-4, the J call TRBJ2-1, with 12 bases matching TRBD2. The CDR3 DNA reads as TGTGCCAGCAGACCCGAACTAGCGGGAGGCTCGCGTGAGCAGTTCTTC. Amino acids: CASRPELAGGSREQFF.